The text below deals with one TCR beta chain. This specimen comes from a study of blood T cell repertoires in COVID-19. Trimming removed 1 base from V and 7 bases from J, with 15 bases in between. The CDR3 extends over 15 amino acids. CDR1 SGDLS and CDR2 YYNGEE come from the germline V gene. Under the authors' procedure: The authors estimated nucleated cell counts from reference gene primer amplification. Only in-frame clones appear in the TCRdb table, and some are missing; sequencing was by immunoSEQ multiplex PCR. V and J calls and clone size are as listed in that table; D and trimming were resolved from the DNA. There are approximately 160,000 clones in the sample; about 80% occur only once, and roughly 19% lies in the top ten.

The specimen was peripheral blood. The origin of this receptor is a woman aged 80 or over with acute or convalescent COVID-19. V is TRBV9 and J is TRBJ2-1; D possibly corresponds to TRBD2 (6 bases). The CDR3 DNA sequence: TGTGCCAGCAGCGTAACTGGGGGGAAGGGGAATGAGCAGTTCTTC. Translating it yields CASSVTGGKGNEQFF.